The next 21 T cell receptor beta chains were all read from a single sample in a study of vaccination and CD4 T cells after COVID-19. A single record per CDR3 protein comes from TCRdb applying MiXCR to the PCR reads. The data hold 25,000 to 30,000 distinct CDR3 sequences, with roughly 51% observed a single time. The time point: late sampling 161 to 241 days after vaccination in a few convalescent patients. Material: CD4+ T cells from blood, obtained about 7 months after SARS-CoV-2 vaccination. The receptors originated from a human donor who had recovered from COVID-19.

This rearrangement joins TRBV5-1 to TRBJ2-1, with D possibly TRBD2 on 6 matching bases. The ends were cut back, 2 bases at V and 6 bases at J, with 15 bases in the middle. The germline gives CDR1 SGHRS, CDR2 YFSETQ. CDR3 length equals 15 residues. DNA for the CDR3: TGCGCCAGCAGCTTCTACTACGGGACTCTCAATGAGCAGTTCTTC. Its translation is CASSFYYGTLNEQFF.

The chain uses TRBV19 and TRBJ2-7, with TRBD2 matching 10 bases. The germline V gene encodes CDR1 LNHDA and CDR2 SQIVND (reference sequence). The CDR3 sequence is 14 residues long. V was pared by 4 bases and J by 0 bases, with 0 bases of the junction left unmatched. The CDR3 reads CASSTSGSSYEQYF. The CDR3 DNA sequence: TGTGCCAGTAGTACTAGCGGGAGCTCCTACGAGCAGTACTTC.

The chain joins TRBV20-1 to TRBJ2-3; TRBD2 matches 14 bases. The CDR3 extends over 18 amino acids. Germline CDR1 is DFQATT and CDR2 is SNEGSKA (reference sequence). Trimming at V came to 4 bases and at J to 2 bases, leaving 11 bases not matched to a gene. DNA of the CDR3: TGCAGTGCTACGACTAGCGGGAGGGCCCGATCGTCCACAGATACGCAGTATTTT. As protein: CSATTSGRARSSTDTQYF.

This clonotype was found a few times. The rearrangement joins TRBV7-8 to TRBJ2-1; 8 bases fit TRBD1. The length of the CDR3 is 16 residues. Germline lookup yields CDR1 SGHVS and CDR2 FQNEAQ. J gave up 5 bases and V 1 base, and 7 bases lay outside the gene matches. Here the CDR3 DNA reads TGTGCCAGCAGCTTAGGCTGGCAGGGGGCGAACAATGAGCAGTTCTTC. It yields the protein CASSLGWQGANNEQFF.

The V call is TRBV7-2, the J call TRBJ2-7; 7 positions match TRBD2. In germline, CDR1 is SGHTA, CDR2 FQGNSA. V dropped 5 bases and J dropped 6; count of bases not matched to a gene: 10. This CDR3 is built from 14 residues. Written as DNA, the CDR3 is TGTGCCAGCAGCCGGGACTATGGAGGTCGCGAGCAGTACTTC. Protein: CASSRDYGGREQYF.

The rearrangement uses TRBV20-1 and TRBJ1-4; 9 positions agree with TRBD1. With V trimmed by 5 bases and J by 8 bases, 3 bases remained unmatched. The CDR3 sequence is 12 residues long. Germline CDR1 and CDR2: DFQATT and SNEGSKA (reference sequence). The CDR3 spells CSAWGQGEKLFF. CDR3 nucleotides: TGCAGTGCTTGGGGACAGGGAGAAAAACTGTTTTTT.

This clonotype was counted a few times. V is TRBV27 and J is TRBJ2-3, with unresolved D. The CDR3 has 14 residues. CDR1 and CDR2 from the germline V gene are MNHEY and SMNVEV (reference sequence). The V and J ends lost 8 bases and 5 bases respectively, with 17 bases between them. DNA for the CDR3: TGTGCCAGCGCTAAGAAGGCGGTGGTAGATACGCAGTATTTT. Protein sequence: CASAKKAVVDTQYF.

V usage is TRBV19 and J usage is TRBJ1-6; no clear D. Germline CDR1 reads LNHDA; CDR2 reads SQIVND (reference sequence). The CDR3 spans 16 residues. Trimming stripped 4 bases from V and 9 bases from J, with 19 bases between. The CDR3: CASSTVRLIAPSPLHF. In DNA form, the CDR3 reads TGTGCCAGTAGTACGGTCCGACTTATCGCACCTTCACCCCTCCACTTT.

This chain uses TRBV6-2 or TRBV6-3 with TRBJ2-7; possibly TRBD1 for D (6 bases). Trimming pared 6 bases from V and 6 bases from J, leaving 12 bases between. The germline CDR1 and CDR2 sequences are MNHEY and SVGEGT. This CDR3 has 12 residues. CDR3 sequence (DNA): TGTGCCAGCAGGCGATCAGGGGCCGAGCAGTACTTC. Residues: CASRRSGAEQYF.

CDR3 region: CASSYSGPRNEQFF. The DNA of the CDR3 is TGTGCCAGCAGTTACTCGGGACCGCGGAATGAGCAGTTCTTC. The chain links TRBV6-5 to TRBJ2-1; D may be TRBD1 or TRBD2 (5 bases each). The germline gives CDR1 MNHEY, CDR2 SVGAGI. With 0 bases removed from V and 7 bases from J, the gap between germline ends came to 10 bases. CDR3 length: 14 amino acids.

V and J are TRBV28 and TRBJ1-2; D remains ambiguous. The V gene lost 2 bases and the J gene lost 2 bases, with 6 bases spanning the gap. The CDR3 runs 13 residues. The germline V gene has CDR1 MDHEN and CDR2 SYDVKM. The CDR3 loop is CASSLLGNYGYTF. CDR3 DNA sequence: TGTGCCAGCAGTTTACTAGGAAACTATGGCTACACCTTC.

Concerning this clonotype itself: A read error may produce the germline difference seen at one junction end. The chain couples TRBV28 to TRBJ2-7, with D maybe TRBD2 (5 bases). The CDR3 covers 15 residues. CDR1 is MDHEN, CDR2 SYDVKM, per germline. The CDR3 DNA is TGTGCCAGCAATTTAGGGCCGGGGTGGAACTACGAGCAGTACTTC. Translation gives CASNLGPGWNYEQYF.

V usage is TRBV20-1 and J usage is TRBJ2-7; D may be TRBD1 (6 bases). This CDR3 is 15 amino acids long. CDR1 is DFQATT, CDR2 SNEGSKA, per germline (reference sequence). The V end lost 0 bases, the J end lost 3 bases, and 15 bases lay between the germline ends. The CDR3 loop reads CSARDGTGKYYEQYF. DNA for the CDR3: TGCAGTGCTAGAGATGGTACAGGGAAATACTACGAGCAGTACTTC.

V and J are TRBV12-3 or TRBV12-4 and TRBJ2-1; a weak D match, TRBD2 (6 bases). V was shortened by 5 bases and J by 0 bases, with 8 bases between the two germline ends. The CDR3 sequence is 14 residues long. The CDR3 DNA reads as TGTGCCAGCAGTGGCGGGAACTCCTACAATGAGCAGTTCTTC. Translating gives CASSGGNSYNEQFF.

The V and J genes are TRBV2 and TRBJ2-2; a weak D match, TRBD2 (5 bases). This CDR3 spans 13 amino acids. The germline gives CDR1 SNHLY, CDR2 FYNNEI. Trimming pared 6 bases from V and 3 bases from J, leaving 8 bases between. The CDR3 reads CASRASYTGELFF. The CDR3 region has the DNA TGTGCCAGCAGGGCTAGCTACACCGGGGAGCTGTTTTTT.

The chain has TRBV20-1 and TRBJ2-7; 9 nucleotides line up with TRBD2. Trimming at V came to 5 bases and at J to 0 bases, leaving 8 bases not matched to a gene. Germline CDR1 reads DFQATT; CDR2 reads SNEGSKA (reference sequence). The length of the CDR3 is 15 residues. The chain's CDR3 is CSAEKAGGVSYEQYF. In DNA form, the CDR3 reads TGCAGTGCTGAGAAAGCGGGAGGCGTCTCCTACGAGCAGTACTTC.

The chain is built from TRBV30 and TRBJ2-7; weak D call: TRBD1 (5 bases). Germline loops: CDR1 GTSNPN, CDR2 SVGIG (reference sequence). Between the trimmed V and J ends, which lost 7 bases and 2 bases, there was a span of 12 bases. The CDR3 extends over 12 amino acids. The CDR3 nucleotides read TGTGCCTTAGATGGGGCTACCTACGAGCAGTACTTC. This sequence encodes CALDGATYEQYF.

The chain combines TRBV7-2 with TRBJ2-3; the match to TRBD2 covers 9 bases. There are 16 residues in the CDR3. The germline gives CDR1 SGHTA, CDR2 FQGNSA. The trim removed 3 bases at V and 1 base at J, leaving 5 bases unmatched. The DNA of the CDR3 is TGTGCCAGCAGCTTCCGGACTAGCGCGGGCACAGATACGCAGTATTTT. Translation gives CASSFRTSAGTDTQYF. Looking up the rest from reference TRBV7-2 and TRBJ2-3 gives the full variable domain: GAGVSQSPSNKVTEKGKDVELRCDPISGHTALYWYRQSLGQGLEFLIYFQGNSAPDKSGLPSDRFSAERTGGSVSTLTIQRTQQEDSAVYLCASSFRTSAGTDTQYFGPGTRLTVL.

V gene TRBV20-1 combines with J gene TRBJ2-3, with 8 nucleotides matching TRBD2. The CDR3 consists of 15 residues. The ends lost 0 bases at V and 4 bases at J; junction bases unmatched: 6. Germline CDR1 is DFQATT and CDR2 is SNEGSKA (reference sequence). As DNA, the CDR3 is TGCAGTGCTAGAGATTCCTCGGGGGGGGCAGATACGCAGTATTTT. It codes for CSARDSSGGADTQYF.

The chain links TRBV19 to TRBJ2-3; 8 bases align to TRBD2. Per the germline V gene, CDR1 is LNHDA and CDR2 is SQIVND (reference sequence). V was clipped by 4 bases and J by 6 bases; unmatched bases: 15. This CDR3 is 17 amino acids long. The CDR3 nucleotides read TGTGCCAGTAGTACCGGCGGGGCGGGAGGTTTCTTGGATACGCAGTATTTT. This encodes CASSTGGAGGFLDTQYF.

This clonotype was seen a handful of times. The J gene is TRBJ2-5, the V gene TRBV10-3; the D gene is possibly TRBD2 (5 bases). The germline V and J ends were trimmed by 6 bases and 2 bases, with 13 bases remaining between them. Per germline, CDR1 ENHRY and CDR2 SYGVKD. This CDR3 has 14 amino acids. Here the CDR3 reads CAIRDSQTQETQYF. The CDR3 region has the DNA TGTGCCATCAGGGACTCGCAGACGCAAGAGACCCAGTACTTC.